This TCR beta chain stems from a study of T-cell reconstitution after alpha-beta-depleted transplantation in children. This CDR3 is 12 amino acids long. Trimming cost V 4 bases and J 4 bases, with 7 bases left between them. The authors prepared the TCRbeta library with unique molecular identifiers. MiXCR was run by TCRdb on the PCR reads, yielding one entry per CDR3 protein. The repertoire holds roughly 20,000 distinct CDR3 sequences, with 10% to 15% as singletons. Broader study findings: Surviving thymic progenitors and recipient T cells were the source of high TCRbeta diversity at day 60 in some patients. Reportedly, roughly two months post-transplant, alpha-beta T cells arose from several hundred expanded graft clones. Fresh T-cell production supplied most of the T-cell counts and diversity seen one year after transplant.

There are many counts of this clonotype. The antigen is unknown. The source material was PBMCs, mostly from graft donor cells, sampled 60 days after TCRalphabeta/CD19-depleted stem cell transplant. This clonotype originated in a female patient aged 2 to 10 who had a stem cell transplant for congenital amegakaryocytic thrombocytopenia, so the T cells may come from the graft donor. The chain combines TRBV23-1 with TRBJ2-5; the D gene is possibly TRBD2 (5 bases). TRBV23-1 is an open reading frame whose function is uncertain. The CDR3 DNA reads as TGCGCCAGCAGTCCCGAGGGAGAGACCCAGTACTTC. Translation: CASSPEGETQYF.